The rows below give T cell receptor beta chains drawn from one sample of a study of shared clonotypes between healthy human individuals. Profiled with immunoSEQ multiplex PCR; TCRdb holds only in-frame clones, not every one. Of more than 900,000 clones in the sample, 70% to 80% were seen once. The sample consisted of memory CD4+ T cells from PBMCs. These receptors all stem from a young man in good health. Some clones in this sample may be carry-over from other donors' samples. Both conserved end residues are part of each CDR3. The D gene is left open where the match is weak. Clone size is shown for a subset of rows, as once, few, many or a class of expanded clone.

v_call	d_call	j_call	clone_size	cdr3_nt	cdr3_aa
TRBV7-6	-	TRBJ2-3	once	TGTGCCAGCAGCTTAGACGGGCTATACACAGATACGCAGTATTTT	CASSLDGLYTDTQYF
TRBV18	-	TRBJ1-2	-	TGTGCCAGCTCACCCCCGGGCGAGCCAAAAAACTATGGCTACACCTTC	CASSPPGEPKNYGYTF
TRBV6-6	-	TRBJ2-2	-	TGTGCCAGCGGCAGGGTGAGGACCGGGGAGCTGTTTTTT	CASGRVRTGELFF
TRBV27	-	TRBJ2-3	-	TGTGCCAGCAGTTTGCGACCTAGCACAGATACGCAGTATTTT	CASSLRPSTDTQYF
TRBV6-5	-	TRBJ1-2	-	TGTGCCAGCCTGGGGAGGTATGGCTACACCTTC	CASLGRYGYTF
TRBV30	-	TRBJ1-3	-	TGTGCCTGGAGTGTACGAGGGGGCACCATATATTTT	CAWSVRGGTIYF
TRBV27	-	TRBJ1-4	-	TGTGCCAGCAGTTTATTTTCTCGAGGGGCAAAGGGTGAAGAAAAACTGTTTTTT	CASSLFSRGAKGEEKLFF
TRBV7-3	-	TRBJ1-1	many	TGTGCCAGCAGCTTAGATTTCTTCACTGAAGCTTTCTTT	CASSLDFFTEAFF
TRBV19	-	TRBJ1-5	once	TGTGCCAGTAGTTCCCCCGGGAAGCCCCAGCATTTT	CASSSPGKPQHF
TRBV5-1	-	TRBJ1-1	-	TGCGCCAGCGGGGACCAGGGCTACACTGAAGCTTTCTTT	CASGDQGYTEAFF
TRBV7-9	TRBD1	TRBJ1-2	-	TGTGCCAGCAGCCCTGGGCGGGGACAGGGTCTTGATGGCTACACCTTC	CASSPGRGQGLDGYTF
TRBV5-1	-	TRBJ2-3	-	TGCGCCAGCAGCTTCTCCGCTGCGGATACGCAGTATTTT	CASSFSAADTQYF
TRBV5-1	-	TRBJ2-1	-	TGCGCCAGCAGCGTTTATGGGGATTACTACAATGAGCAGTTCTTC	CASSVYGDYYNEQFF
TRBV7-3	-	TRBJ1-2	-	TGTGCCAGCAGCTTAACCCCCGGGCCAGGGGGCTACACCTTC	CASSLTPGPGGYTF
TRBV9	-	TRBJ2-3	few	TGTGCCAGCAGCGACCTAGCCGGGGTTGGCGATACGCAGTATTTT	CASSDLAGVGDTQYF
TRBV29-1	TRBD1	TRBJ2-5	-	TGCAGCGTACAGGGGGGAGAGACCCAGTACTTC	CSVQGGETQYF
TRBV18	TRBD1	TRBJ2-7	few	TGTGCCAGCTCAAAATACACAGGGGACGAGCAGTACTTC	CASSKYTGDEQYF
TRBV2	TRBD1	TRBJ2-4	-	TGTGCCAGCAGCCGCCAAGGGACAGGGCGTTCGGGAACCAAAAACATTCAGTACTTC	CASSRQGTGRSGTKNIQYF
TRBV7-8	-	TRBJ1-5	-	TGTGCCAGCAGCTTAGCGCTGTACAGACGTGAGAGCAATCAGCCCCAGCATTTT	CASSLALYRRESNQPQHF
TRBV19	-	TRBJ1-2	-	TGTGCCAGTAGTATCGACAGAAACTATGGCTACACCTTC	CASSIDRNYGYTF
TRBV5-1	-	TRBJ2-1	-	TGCGCCAGCAGCTCAGCACCCAGCTCCTACAATGAGCAGTTCTTC	CASSSAPSSYNEQFF
TRBV11-2	TRBD1	TRBJ2-5	-	TGTGCCAGCAGCTTTACAGGGGGAGTGGGGGAGACCCAGTACTTC	CASSFTGGVGETQYF
TRBV9	TRBD2	TRBJ2-3	-	TGTGCCAGCAGCGGCCCGAAAGCGGGAGGCACAGATACGCAGTATTTT	CASSGPKAGGTDTQYF
TRBV6-1	-	TRBJ2-5	-	TGTGCCAGCAGTGAGTTCTCAACGAGGGAGACCCAGTACTTC	CASSEFSTRETQYF
TRBV18	-	TRBJ1-5	-	TGTGCCAGCTCACCAGAAGGGGCGGGGGGCAATCAGCCCCAGCATTTT	CASSPEGAGGNQPQHF
TRBV7-2	-	TRBJ2-1	-	TGTGCCAGCAGCTTTGACAGGGTAGGGACTCTCCTCTACAATGAGCAGTTCTTC	CASSFDRVGTLLYNEQFF
TRBV5-1	TRBD1	TRBJ1-2	-	TGCGCCAGCAGCTTGAACCCGGTCGGGACAGTACCTCTGATATATGGCTACACCTTC	CASSLNPVGTVPLIYGYTF